Below are 7 T cell receptor beta chains sequenced from a single sample in a study of blood T cell repertoires in COVID-19. The data were produced by immunoSEQ multiplex PCR, yet TCRdb's version contains in-frame clones alone and is incomplete. The table shows around 450,000 clones, with 70% to 90% occurring only once. What was sequenced was PBMCs or T cells enriched from blood (not recorded which). These receptors all stem from a woman between 18 and 29 years old with acute COVID-19.

The genes are TRBV29-1 and TRBJ2-7, with TRBD2 as a possible D gene (6 bases). The length of the CDR3 is 15 residues. The V end was cut by 0 bases, the J end by 2 bases, with 14 bases between. Germline V gene data show CDR1 as SQVTM and CDR2 as ANQGSEA. CDR3 sequence (DNA): TGCAGCGTTGAAGACCTAGAGGGAGGAACCTACGAGCAGTACTTC. It codes for CSVEDLEGGTYEQYF.

The rearrangement joins TRBV9 to TRBJ1-1; 10 nucleotides line up with TRBD1. Germline loops: CDR1 SGDLS, CDR2 YYNGEE. The CDR3 extends over 15 amino acids. V gave up 3 bases and J gave up 4 bases; unmatched junction bases: 6. CDR3 coding DNA: TGTGCCAGCAGCGGAGCGGGACAGGGGACCACTGAAGCTTTCTTT. Amino acid sequence: CASSGAGQGTTEAFF.

This chain uses TRBV19 with TRBJ2-1; 15 bases are a match to TRBD2. Trimming at V came to 1 base and at J to 7 bases, leaving 2 bases not matched to a gene. Germline loops: CDR1 LNHDA, CDR2 SQIVND (reference sequence). This CDR3 comprises 16 residues. In DNA, the CDR3 is TGTGCCAGTAGTATAGCCGGACTAGCGGGAGGGAATGAGCAGTTCTTC. Translating it yields CASSIAGLAGGNEQFF.

V and J are TRBV5-1 and TRBJ2-7, with TRBD1 as a possible D gene (5 bases). Trimming stripped 2 bases from V and 3 bases from J, with 12 bases between. Germline V gene data show CDR1 as SGHRS and CDR2 as YFSETQ. The CDR3 consists of 14 residues. The CDR3 DNA is TGCGCCAGCAGCTTTGTAGGGGTTGGCTACGAGCAGTACTTC. Amino acids: CASSFVGVGYEQYF.

V usage is TRBV12-3 or TRBV12-4 and J usage is TRBJ1-1, with D unresolved. The length of the CDR3 is 13 residues. Trimming took 2 bases from V and 4 from J, leaving 8 bases between them. The CDR3 region is CASSLMESTEAFF. The CDR3 nucleotides are TGTGCCAGCAGTTTAATGGAGAGCACTGAAGCTTTCTTT.

The chain uses TRBV9 and TRBJ1-5, with D unresolved. Looked up from germline, CDR1 is SGDLS and CDR2 is YYNGEE. Deletions cut 8 bases from V and 4 bases from J, with 16 bases between. The CDR3 has 14 residues. The CDR3 DNA reads as TGTGCCAGTAGCCCCGAGTCGGTGAATCAGCCCCAGCATTTT. It is translated as CASSPESVNQPQHF.

In this sample, this clone turned up a few times. The rearrangement links TRBV19 to TRBJ2-7; 9 nucleotides align to TRBD1. V lost 4 bases, J lost 3 bases, and 1 base stayed unmatched. Looked up from germline, CDR1 is LNHDA and CDR2 is SQIVND (reference sequence). This CDR3 has 13 residues. This CDR3 reads CASSTTGGYEQYF. For the CDR3, the DNA is TGTGCCAGTAGTACGACAGGGGGCTACGAGCAGTACTTC. Together with reference TRBV19 and TRBJ2-7, the CDR3 gives the full variable domain: DGGITQSPKYLFRKEGQNVTLSCEQNLNHDAMYWYRQDPGQGLRLIYYSQIVNDFQKGDIAEGYSVSREKKESFPLTVTSAQKNPTAFYLCASSTTGGYEQYFGPGTRLTVT.